This TCR beta chain was recovered during a study of graft-versus-host responses after intestinal transplantation. General observations from the study: Some patients had graft-donor T cell macrochimerism, and their allografts showed high graft-versus-host to host-versus-graft clonal ratios.

A note on this clone: Antigen specificity is unknown.

Sequencing used immunoSEQ multiplex PCR; TCRdb keeps in-frame clones, though not all of them. The sample consists of 90,000 to 150,000 clones, 85% to 95% of them appearing once. The trim removed 0 bases at V and 2 bases at J, leaving 8 bases unmatched. Germline values: CDR1 SGDLS, CDR2 YYNGEE. CDR3 length equals 17 residues. The sequence came from a human donor who received an intestinal transplant. The sequencing used unstimulated CD8+ T cells sorted from spleen or lymph node cells, collected before intestinal transplant. The chain combines TRBV9 with TRBJ2-3; 8 nucleotides line up with TRBD2. Written as DNA, the CDR3 is TGTGCCAGCAGCGTAGGGGATAGCGGGAAGGACACAGATACGCAGTATTTT. Translation gives CASSVGDSGKDTDTQYF.